These T cell receptor beta chains were read from a single sample in a study of identical twins. Via MiXCR, TCRdb re-called the 5' RACE reads, giving one row per CDR3 protein. This table has 1,800,000 or so distinct CDR3 sequences, about 31% appearing once. Sequenced input: cord blood. These receptors were obtained from a newborn girl in good health. CDR3s include the opening cysteine and the closing phenylalanine or tryptophan. A D gene is named only where the DNA matches it firmly. Only part of the rows carry a size: once, few, many, or a class if the clone is expanded.

V: TRBV6-2/TRBV6-3
size: NA
D: NA
J: TRBJ2-1
CDR3: CASSYSHSPPSYNEQFF
DNA: TGTGCCAGCAGTTACTCCCATAGCCCCCCCTCTTACAATGAGCAGTTCTTC

V: TRBV5-1
size: few
D: TRBD1
J: TRBJ2-7
CDR3: CASRGTGRFGGSYEQYF
DNA: TGCGCCAGCAGAGGGACAGGGCGCTTTGGTGGGTCCTACGAGCAGTACTTC

V: TRBV7-2
size: few
D: NA
J: TRBJ2-2
CDR3: CASSLRQTTGELFF
DNA: TGTGCCAGCAGCCTCCGACAGACCACCGGGGAGCTGTTTTTT

V: TRBV20-1
size: NA
D: TRBD2
J: TRBJ2-3
CDR3: CSASRREVGTDTQYF
DNA: TGCAGTGCTAGCCGGCGGGAGGTTGGCACAGATACGCAGTATTTT

V: TRBV9
size: NA
D: TRBD1
J: TRBJ2-5
CDR3: CASSARRQGETQYF
DNA: TGTGCCAGCAGCGCCCGGCGACAGGGAGAGACCCAGTACTTC

V: TRBV25-1
size: NA
D: TRBD1
J: TRBJ2-7
CDR3: CASSESTGGGYEQYF
DNA: TGTGCCAGCAGTGAATCCACAGGGGGCGGCTACGAGCAGTACTTC

V: TRBV20-1
size: NA
D: TRBD2
J: TRBJ2-5
CDR3: CSARERGGSLTQYF
DNA: TGCAGTGCTAGGGAGCGGGGGGGCTCCCTGACCCAGTACTTC

V: TRBV12-3/TRBV12-4
size: few
D: TRBD2
J: TRBJ2-3
CDR3: CASSLPGLAGGSTDTQYF
DNA: TGTGCCAGCAGTCTCCCGGGACTAGCGGGAGGAAGCACAGATACGCAGTATTTT

V: TRBV5-1
size: NA
D: NA
J: TRBJ1-1
CDR3: CASSLVFGGNTEAFF
DNA: TGCGCCAGCAGCTTGGTCTTTGGGGGGAACACTGAAGCTTTCTTT

V: TRBV5-5
size: few
D: NA
J: TRBJ2-7
CDR3: CASSPRPGENYEQYF
DNA: TGTGCCAGCAGTCCGCGGCCAGGGGAGAACTACGAGCAGTACTTC

V: TRBV3-1
size: NA
D: NA
J: TRBJ1-5
CDR3: CASAGRGSNQPQHF
DNA: TGTGCCAGCGCAGGGAGGGGTAGCAATCAGCCCCAGCATTTT

V: TRBV24-1
size: NA
D: NA
J: TRBJ2-1
CDR3: CATSEDWISDGNEQFF
DNA: TGTGCCACCAGTGAAGACTGGATTAGTGATGGCAATGAGCAGTTCTTC

V: TRBV20-1
size: few
D: NA
J: TRBJ1-1
CDR3: CSARDGGKGNTEAFF
DNA: TGCAGTGCTAGAGATGGGGGAAAGGGGAACACTGAAGCTTTCTTT

V: TRBV29-1
size: NA
D: TRBD2
J: TRBJ2-7
CDR3: CSVARSGGRSYEQYF
DNA: TGCAGCGTCGCCCGAAGCGGGGGTCGCTCCTACGAGCAGTACTTC

V: TRBV20-1
size: NA
D: NA
J: TRBJ1-5
CDR3: CSAPRGARGNQPQHF
DNA: TGCAGTGCGCCAAGAGGGGCTAGAGGCAATCAGCCCCAGCATTTT

V: TRBV7-2
size: once
D: TRBD2
J: TRBJ2-1
CDR3: CASSATSGANSNEQFF
DNA: TGTGCCAGCAGCGCGACTAGCGGGGCAAACTCAAATGAGCAGTTCTTC

V: TRBV6-1
size: NA
D: TRBD2
J: TRBJ2-3
CDR3: CASSEILAGGTDTQYF
DNA: TGTGCCAGCAGTGAAATCCTAGCGGGAGGCACAGATACGCAGTATTTT

V: TRBV18
size: NA
D: NA
J: TRBJ2-3
CDR3: CASSPLASDTQYF
DNA: TGTGCCAGCTCACCGCTAGCATCGGATACGCAGTATTTT

V: TRBV24-1
size: NA
D: NA
J: TRBJ2-5
CDR3: CATSDPTGLQETQYF
DNA: TGTGCCACCAGTGACCCGACAGGATTACAAGAGACCCAGTACTTC

V: TRBV7-6
size: NA
D: NA
J: TRBJ1-1
CDR3: CASSLQPSRTEAFF
DNA: TGTGCCAGCAGCTTACAGCCTTCTCGGACTGAAGCTTTCTTT

V: TRBV11-2
size: few
D: NA
J: TRBJ1-2
CDR3: CASSFGIRGPNYGYTF
DNA: TGTGCCAGCAGCTTCGGCATCAGGGGCCCTAACTATGGCTACACCTTC

V: TRBV7-2
size: few
D: NA
J: TRBJ2-5
CDR3: CASSFLGKTQYF
DNA: TGTGCCAGCAGCTTCCTCGGGAAGACCCAGTACTTC

V: TRBV7-9
size: NA
D: NA
J: TRBJ1-1
CDR3: CASSLSLMNTEAFF
DNA: TGTGCCAGCAGCTTATCACTAATGAACACTGAAGCTTTCTTT